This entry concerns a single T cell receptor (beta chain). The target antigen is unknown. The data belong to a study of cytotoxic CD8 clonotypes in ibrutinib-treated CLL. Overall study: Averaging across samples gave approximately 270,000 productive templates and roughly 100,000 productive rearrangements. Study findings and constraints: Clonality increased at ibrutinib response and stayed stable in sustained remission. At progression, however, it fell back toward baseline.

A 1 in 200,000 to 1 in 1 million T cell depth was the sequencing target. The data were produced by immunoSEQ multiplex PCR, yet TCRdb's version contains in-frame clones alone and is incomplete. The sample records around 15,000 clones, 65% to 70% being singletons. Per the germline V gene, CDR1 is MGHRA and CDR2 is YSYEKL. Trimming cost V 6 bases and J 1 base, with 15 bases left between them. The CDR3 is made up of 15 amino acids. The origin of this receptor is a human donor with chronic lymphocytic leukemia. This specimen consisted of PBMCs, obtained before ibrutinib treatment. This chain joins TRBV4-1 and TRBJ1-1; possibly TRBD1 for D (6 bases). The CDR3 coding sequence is TGCGCCAGCAGGCCCACCAACAGGGAGAACACTGAAGCTTTCTTT. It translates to CASRPTNRENTEAFF.